This T cell receptor (beta chain) was sequenced for a study of T-cell reconstitution after alpha-beta-depleted transplantation in children. This clonotype was picked up a small number of times. Using unique molecular identifiers, the investigators prepared the TCRbeta library. TCRdb reanalysed the PCR reads using MiXCR and keeps one entry per CDR3 protein. The table records approximately 650,000 distinct CDR3 sequences, approximately 14% of them present only once. V was cut by 3 bases and J by 14 bases, with 14 bases left in between. CDR3 length equals 13 residues. This receptor was taken from a girl aged 2-15 years with congenital amegakaryocytic thrombocytopenia, due to receive a stem cell transplant. The chain uses TRBV12-3 or TRBV12-4 and TRBJ1-6, with a tentative D call TRBD1 (5 bases). The sequences come from PBMCs, collected before TCRalphabeta/CD19-depleted stem cell transplant. CDR3 nucleotide sequence: TGTGCCAGCAGTTTTGAGGGTATGGGGGCCCTCCACTTT. This sequence encodes CASSFEGMGALHF.